This TCR beta chain was identified during a study of CD8 T cells in Susac syndrome. An amount of RNA that ranged from about 0.45 to 1 ug was reverse transcribed with random hexamers. Across 54 Vbeta and 13 Jbeta, TCR beta CDR3 was amplified with immunoSEQ multiplex PCR. TCRdb called the immunoSEQ multiplex PCR reads again in MiXCR, with one record for every CDR3 protein. The data hold around 280,000 distinct CDR3 sequences, with roughly 81% observed a single time. The CD8+ and CD4+ T cells were isolated magnetically using a negative isolation approach, whereas the TEMRA cells were enriched by FACS. Material for sequencing was CD8+ T cells from PBMCs. The clonotype comes from a human donor with multiple sclerosis.

CDR3 DNA: TGTGCCAGCAGCTTGGTCACTGTGGGGAGGGGATTTACAGATACGCAGTATTTT. Protein product: CASSLVTVGRGFTDTQYF. This chain joins TRBV5-8 and TRBJ2-3, with TRBD2 matching over 7 bases. This CDR3 region has 18 residues. The germline V gene has CDR1 SGHTS and CDR2 YDEGEE. Losses at the gene ends were 0 bases for V and 3 bases for J; bases not matched to a gene: 13. The full variable domain, in which reference TRBV5-8 and TRBJ2-3 provide the parts outside the CDR3, is EAGVTQSPTHLIKTRGQQATLRCSPISGHTSVYWYQQALGLGLQFLLWYDEGEERNRGNFPPRFSGRQFPNYSSELNVNALELEDSALYLCASSLVTVGRGFTDTQYFGPGTRLTVL.